The clone carrying this T cell receptor beta chain appeared a few times. As yet, its antigen is unknown. Graves' hyperthyroidism was deemed stable absent ophthalmopathy progression within 18 months. The study enrolled patients aged 18 to 65 with newly diagnosed hyperthyroidism of under 2 months' duration. RNA transcripts served as the template for amplifying TCR beta CDR3 regions. Researchers ran a first-round RT-PCR on the TCR CDR3 using the HTBI primer set. From the multiplex PCR reads, TCRdb called clonotypes with MiXCR, one entry per CDR3 protein. The sample yields hundreds of thousands of distinct CDR3 sequences, approximately 15% seen once. These data originate in a study of T cells in Graves' hyperthyroidism and ophthalmopathy. There are 11 residues in the CDR3. Per germline, CDR1 SGHVS and CDR2 FQNEAQ. V dropped 5 bases and J dropped 14; count of bases not matched to a gene: 8. Overall study results and limits: Blood also held most thyroid clonotypes expanded beyond 0.001.

This clonotype originated in a woman aged 18-29 years with Graves' hyperthyroidism. The J gene is TRBJ2-5, the V gene TRBV7-8, with 7 positions matching TRBD1. Sequencing was carried out using blood. In DNA, the CDR3 is TGTGCCAGCAGCACCGGGGACAGACAATACTTC. This translates into CASSTGDRQYF.